The sequence of this TCR beta chain was determined in a study of cytomegalovirus exposure and HLA in healthy donors. Notes on the study in general: Later genetic work tied a missense DCLRE1C variant to beta-chain V and J trimming.

Of note for this clone: Its antigen remains unknown.

60 Vbeta and 13 Jbeta primers were used in PCR. The table came from immunoSEQ multiplex PCR; TCRdb's copy has only in-frame clones and leaves some out. The repertoire includes around 200,000 clones, around 88% of them detected once, and roughly 0.32% sits in the top ten. Trimming cost V 8 bases and J 4 bases, with 17 bases left between them. The CDR3 is made up of 14 amino acids. Germline CDR1 and CDR2: LNHDA and SQIVND (reference sequence). The sample consisted of PBMCs. The chain joins TRBV19 to TRBJ1-1; a weak D match, TRBD1 (5 bases). The source of this sequence is a woman aged 25 to 39 in good health and CMV-seronegative. The CDR3 loop is CASLQGSGFTEAFF. DNA for the CDR3: TGTGCCAGTCTTCAAGGATCAGGGTTCACTGAAGCTTTCTTT. Full variable domain (rest looked up from reference TRBV19 and TRBJ1-1): DGGITQSPKYLFRKEGQNVTLSCEQNLNHDAMYWYRQDPGQGLRLIYYSQIVNDFQKGDIAEGYSVSREKKESFPLTVTSAQKNPTAFYLCASLQGSGFTEAFFGQGTRLTVV.